The clone carrying this T cell receptor (beta chain) was detected a few times. Breast cancer patients provided tissue from their axillary draining lymph nodes. The sample is drawn from a study of breast tumors, draining lymph nodes, adjacent tissues. Deletions cut 10 bases from V and 7 bases from J, with 16 bases between. CDR1 is SNHLY, CDR2 FYNNEI, per germline. There are 12 residues in the CDR3. TCRdb fed the multiplex PCR reads into MiXCR, producing one record per CDR3 protein. The sample records approximately 180,000 distinct CDR3 sequences, about 33% being singletons. The rearrangement joins TRBV2 to TRBJ1-1; unclear D gene. Sequencing was performed on axillary lymph node tissue. This sequence was found in a female donor with breast cancer. Some clones in this sample may be carry-over from other donors' samples. Here the CDR3 DNA reads TGTGCCACCTTGGAGAGGGATTATGAAGCTTTCTTT. Protein product: CATLERDYEAFF.